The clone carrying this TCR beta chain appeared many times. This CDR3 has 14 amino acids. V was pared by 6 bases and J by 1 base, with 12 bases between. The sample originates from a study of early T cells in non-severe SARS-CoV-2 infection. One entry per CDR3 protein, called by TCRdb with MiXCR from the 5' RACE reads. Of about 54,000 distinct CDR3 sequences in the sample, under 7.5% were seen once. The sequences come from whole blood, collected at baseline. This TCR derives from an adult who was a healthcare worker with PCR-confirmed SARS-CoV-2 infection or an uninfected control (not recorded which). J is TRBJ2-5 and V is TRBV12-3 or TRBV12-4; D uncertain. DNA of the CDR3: TGTGCCAGCAGCCCCACATGGGTCCAAGAGACCCAGTACTTC. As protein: CASSPTWVQETQYF.